The sample holds many counts of the clone carrying this TCR beta chain. Its specificity is unknown. The V segment lost 5 bases and the J segment 4 bases; nucleotides outside the gene matches: 6. Germline V gene lookup returns CDR1 SGHTA and CDR2 FQGTGA. CDR3 length: 15 amino acids. The sample originates from a study of T-cell reconstitution after alpha-beta-depleted transplantation in children. Whole-study findings and limits: A year post-transplant, T-cell counts and diversity derived mostly from newly produced T cells.

The TCRbeta library was prepared with unique molecular identifiers. One entry per CDR3 protein, called by TCRdb with MiXCR from the PCR reads. The table records nearly 200,000 distinct CDR3 sequences, 5% to 6.5% of them present only once. The V call is TRBV7-3, the J call TRBJ2-1, with TRBD2 matching 9 bases. This sample comprised PBMCs, obtained before TCRalphabeta/CD19-depleted stem cell transplant. The sequence was obtained from a girl in the first two years of life with combined immunodeficiency, due to receive a stem cell transplant. CDR3 in amino acids: CASSIAGVGYNEQFF. The CDR3 bases are TGTGCCAGCAGCATAGCGGGAGTGGGGTACAATGAGCAGTTCTTC.